This T cell receptor (beta chain) stems from a study of cytomegalovirus exposure and HLA in healthy donors. About the research overall: Later, an analysis reported that the 95 to 150 validation repertoires had used the same platform as the roughly 700 first-cohort repertoires. Study-level results: Listed as cytomegalovirus-associated were approximately 160 TCR beta chains. Cytomegalovirus status, reportedly, was diagnosed with high specificity and sensitivity by the classifier.

The donors were part of the validation cohort, which consisted of under 150 subjects and was separate from the first cohort of about 670 subjects. The germline CDR1 and CDR2 sequences are SGHAT and FQNNGV. V lost 5 bases to trimming and J lost 1 base; unmatched junction nucleotides: 4. The CDR3 contains 15 residues. This table comes from immunoSEQ multiplex PCR, and its TCRdb copy is limited to in-frame clones, with some not included. The sample includes about 120,000 clones, approximately 81% of them seen just once. A note on this clone: Its antigen is unknown.

The clonotype comes from a woman under 40 in good health and CMV-seronegative. The sample consisted of PBMCs. The chain joins TRBV11-2 to TRBJ1-5, with 8 bases that match TRBD1. CDR3 in DNA: TGTGCCAGCAGCCCCAGGGGGCTGAGCAATCAGCCCCAGCATTTT. Translating it yields CASSPRGLSNQPQHF.